These 13 T cell receptor beta chains originate from one sample sequenced in a study of blood T cell repertoires in COVID-19. Profiling relied on immunoSEQ multiplex PCR, and the TCRdb table lists in-frame clones only, not all of them. The sample yields some 130,000 clones, 88% seen once. Sequenced input: peripheral blood. The receptors come from a man between 65 and 79 years old with active COVID-19.

The chain joins TRBV24-1 to TRBJ2-7; TRBD2 is a possible D gene (5 bases). Germline V CDR1 and CDR2: KGHDR, SFDVKD. This CDR3 spans 15 amino acids. The V end lost 4 bases, the J end lost 2 bases, and 14 bases lay between the germline ends. CDR3 nucleotide sequence: TGTGCCACCAGTGACCAAGCTCTCGGGGCCTACGAGCAGTACTTC. It is translated as CATSDQALGAYEQYF.

This chain's CDR3 is CASSFSASYTEAFF. CDR3 DNA sequence: TGTGCCAGCAGCTTTAGCGCAAGTTACACTGAAGCTTTCTTT. The V and J genes are TRBV7-9 and TRBJ1-1; D is undetermined. The CDR3 is made up of 14 amino acids. Looked up from germline, CDR1 is SEHNR and CDR2 is FQNEAQ (reference sequence). The V and J ends lost 3 bases and 3 bases respectively, with 11 bases between them.

There are a few counts of this clone. V and J are TRBV9 and TRBJ2-1, with 12 bases aligning to TRBD2. The CDR3 extends over 17 amino acids. Germline values: CDR1 SGDLS, CDR2 YYNGEE. The ends lost 5 bases at V and 1 base at J; junction bases unmatched: 7. The CDR3: CASSSPTSGRSYNEQFF. The DNA for the CDR3 is TGTGCCAGCAGTTCTCCCACTAGCGGGAGGTCCTACAATGAGCAGTTCTTC. Full variable domain (remainder filled in from reference TRBV9 and TRBJ2-1): DSGVTQTPKHLITATGQRVTLRCSPRSGDLSVYWYQQSLDQGLQFLIQYYNGEERAKGNILERFSAQQFPDLHSELNLSSLELGDSALYFCASSSPTSGRSYNEQFFGPGTRLTVL.

The chain recombines TRBV5-1 with TRBJ2-1, with TRBD1 matching 7 bases. The CDR3 has 12 amino acids. The germline V gene has CDR1 SGHRS and CDR2 YFSETQ. V shed 4 bases and J 16 bases; nucleotides not matched to a gene: 11. The DNA of the CDR3 is TGCGCCAGCAGCGATTCCGGGACAGAACAATTCTTC. Encoded protein: CASSDSGTEQFF.

V gene TRBV6-5 combines with J gene TRBJ2-2; 8 bases are a match to TRBD1. CDR1 MNHEY and CDR2 SVGAGI come from the germline V gene. V trimming: 0 bases; J trimming: 5 bases; junction bases outside the gene matches: 5. The CDR3 spans 16 residues. As DNA, the CDR3 is TGTGCCAGCAGTTACTCGACGACAGGGGCTACCGGGGAGCTGTTTTTT. Encoded protein: CASSYSTTGATGELFF.

By share of the sample, this clone is medium-sized. The same CDR3 is also encoded by other DNA sequences in this sample. The rearrangement uses TRBV4-1 and TRBJ2-7; 8 nucleotides agree with TRBD1. The trim removed 1 base at V and 3 bases at J, leaving 5 bases unmatched. Germline-derived CDR1 and CDR2 are MGHRA and YSYEKL. This CDR3 comprises 15 residues. In DNA, the CDR3 is TGCGCCAGCAGCCAAGTGGGGACAGGAAACTACGAGCAGTACTTC. Its translation: CASSQVGTGNYEQYF.

There are a few counts of this clone. The genes are TRBV5-1 and TRBJ2-7, with a tentative D call TRBD1 (6 bases). The length of the CDR3 is 13 residues. Germline CDR1 SGHRS, CDR2 YFSETQ. Between the trimmed V and J ends, which lost 0 bases and 2 bases, there was a span of 6 bases. This CDR3 reads CASSLEGAYEQYF. Here the CDR3 DNA reads TGCGCCAGCAGCTTGGAGGGGGCCTACGAGCAGTACTTC.

V and J are TRBV18 and TRBJ1-6, with D unclear. The V end lost 3 bases, the J end lost 10 bases, and 10 bases lay between the germline ends. The CDR3 extends over 13 amino acids. Germline V CDR1 and CDR2: KGHSH, LQKENI. The CDR3 spells CASSPEGGSPLHF. The CDR3 nucleotides are TGTGCCAGCTCACCGGAGGGAGGATCACCCCTCCACTTT.

This chain connects TRBV19 to TRBJ2-5; 7 nucleotides match TRBD2. The CDR3 length is 14 residues. Looked up from germline, CDR1 is LNHDA and CDR2 is SQIVND (reference sequence). Unmatched junction bases numbered 4, after V lost 6 bases and J lost 0 bases. CDR3 sequence: CASRPAGYQETQYF. The DNA for the CDR3 is TGTGCCAGTAGGCCAGCGGGGTACCAAGAGACCCAGTACTTC. The full variable domain, with the rest looked up from reference TRBV19 and TRBJ2-5, is DGGITQSPKYLFRKEGQNVTLSCEQNLNHDAMYWYRQDPGQGLRLIYYSQIVNDFQKGDIAEGYSVSREKKESFPLTVTSAQKNPTAFYLCASRPAGYQETQYFGPGTRLLVL.

This clone appeared once. This chain uses TRBV12-3 or TRBV12-4 with TRBJ2-1; TRBD2 agrees at 7 bases. The CDR3 runs to 12 residues. The junction had 5 bases not matched to a gene; V was cut back by 5 bases and J by 10 bases. CDR3 region: CASSAGGREQFF. The CDR3 DNA reads as TGTGCCAGCAGTGCCGGGGGGAGGGAGCAGTTCTTC.

This clone was recorded a few times. The rearrangement links TRBV2 to TRBJ2-2; the D gene is possibly TRBD2 (5 bases). Deletions cut 7 bases from V and 9 bases from J, with 9 bases between. The CDR3 runs 11 residues. Germline V gene lookup returns CDR1 SNHLY and CDR2 FYNNEI. Here the CDR3 reads CASTLVRELFF. In nucleotides, the CDR3 is TGTGCCAGCACACTAGTCCGGGAGCTGTTTTTT.

V is TRBV7-9 and J is TRBJ2-3; TRBD1 agrees at 7 bases. Per germline, CDR1 SEHNR and CDR2 FQNEAQ (reference sequence). This CDR3 has 15 residues. The V segment lost 5 bases and the J segment 1 base; nucleotides outside the gene matches: 6. The CDR3 protein is CASSPGGLGTDTQYF. Written as DNA, the CDR3 is TGTGCCAGCAGCCCAGGGGGTCTCGGCACAGATACGCAGTATTTT. The complete variable domain, with remaining parts taken from reference TRBV7-9 and TRBJ2-3, reads DTGVSQNPRHKITKRGQNVTFRCDPISEHNRLYWYRQTLGQGPEFLTYFQNEAQLEKSRLLSDRFSAERPKGSFSTLEIQRTEQGDSAMYLCASSPGGLGTDTQYFGPGTRLTVL.

CDR3 nucleotide sequence: TGTGCCAGCAGTTTGGGAGGCGAGCAGTACTTC. It codes for CASSLGGEQYF. V gene TRBV12-3 or TRBV12-4 combines with J gene TRBJ2-7, with D perhaps matching TRBD2 (6 bases). Trimming pared 3 bases from V and 6 bases from J, leaving 6 bases between. The CDR3 length is 11 residues.